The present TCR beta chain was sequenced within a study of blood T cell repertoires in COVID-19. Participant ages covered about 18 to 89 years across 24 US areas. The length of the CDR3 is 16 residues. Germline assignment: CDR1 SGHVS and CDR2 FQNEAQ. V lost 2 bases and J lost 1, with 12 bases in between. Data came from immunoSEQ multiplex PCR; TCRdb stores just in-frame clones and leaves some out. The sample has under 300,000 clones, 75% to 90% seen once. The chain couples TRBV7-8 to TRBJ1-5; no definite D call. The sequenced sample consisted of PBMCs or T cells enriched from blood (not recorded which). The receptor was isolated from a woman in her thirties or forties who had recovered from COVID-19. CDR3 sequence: CASSLLEGRSNQPQHF. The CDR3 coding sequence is TGTGCCAGCAGCTTATTGGAGGGCAGAAGCAATCAGCCCCAGCATTTT. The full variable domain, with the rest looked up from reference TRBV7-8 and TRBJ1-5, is GAGVSQSPRYKVAKRGQDVALRCDPISGHVSLFWYQQALGQGPEFLTYFQNEAQLDKSGLPSDRFFAERPEGSVSTLKIQRTQQEDSAVYLCASSLLEGRSNQPQHFGDGTRLSIL.